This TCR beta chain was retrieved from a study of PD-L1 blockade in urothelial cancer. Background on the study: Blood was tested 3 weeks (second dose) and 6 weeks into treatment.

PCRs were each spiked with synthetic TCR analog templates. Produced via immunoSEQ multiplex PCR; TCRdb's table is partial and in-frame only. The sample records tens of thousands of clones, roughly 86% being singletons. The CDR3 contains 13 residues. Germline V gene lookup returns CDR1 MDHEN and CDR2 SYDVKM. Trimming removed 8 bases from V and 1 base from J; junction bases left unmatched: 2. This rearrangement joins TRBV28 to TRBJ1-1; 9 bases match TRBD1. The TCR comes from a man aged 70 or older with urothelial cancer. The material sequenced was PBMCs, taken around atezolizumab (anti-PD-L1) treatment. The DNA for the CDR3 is TGTGCCAGCCGGGGACAGGGGAACACTGAAGCTTTCTTT. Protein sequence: CASRGQGNTEAFF.